This passage covers 30 T cell receptor beta chains from one sample sequenced in a study of blood T cells in healthy people across ages. The authors ran a second PCR of about 6 to 11 cycles using a sample-barcoded 5' primer and a J-beta primer mix. TCRdb passed the 5' RACE reads through MiXCR, listing each CDR3 protein once. This table has some 710,000 distinct CDR3 sequences, 46% appearing once. What was sequenced was blood. The receptors stem from a man at least 80 years old in good health.

This clonotype was detected only a few times. The rearrangement uses TRBV5-6 and TRBJ2-1, with D possibly called TRBD1 or TRBD2 (6 bases each). This CDR3 has 15 amino acids. The germline gives CDR1 SGHDT, CDR2 YYEEEE. Trimming pared 5 bases from V and 2 bases from J, leaving 14 bases between. CDR3 residues: CASRPGEETYNEQFF. CDR3 bases: TGTGCCAGCAGACCAGGGGAGGAGACCTACAATGAGCAGTTCTTC.

The rearrangement joins TRBV6-5 to TRBJ2-3; 7 positions agree with TRBD2. The CDR3 totals 16 residues. Trimming removed 2 bases from V and 2 bases from J; junction bases left unmatched: 7. Per the germline V gene, CDR1 is MNHEY and CDR2 is SVGAGI. CDR3 DNA sequence: TGTGCCAGCAGTTACGGGGCGGGAGCCGACACAGATACGCAGTATTTT. As protein: CASSYGAGADTDTQYF.

V gene TRBV21-1 combines with J gene TRBJ1-2; the table names TRBD1, a call not compared with the DNA. TRBV21-1 is a known pseudogene. The CDR3 loop spans 15 amino acids. CDR3 residues: CASPPPGDRAAGYTF. The CDR3 nucleotides are TGTGCCAGCCCCCCTCCCGGGGACAGGGCCGCTGGCTACACCTTC.

The chain is built from TRBV13 and TRBJ2-7; D unresolved. Looked up from germline, CDR1 is PRHDT and CDR2 is FYEKMQ (reference sequence). V lost 0 bases and J lost 4, with 10 bases in between. This CDR3 is built from 14 residues. CDR3 nucleotide sequence: TGTGCCAGCAGCTTAGGTCGACCTTTTTACGAGCAGTACTTC. Residues: CASSLGRPFYEQYF.

The table lists this clonotype with a few counts. The genes are TRBV10-2 and TRBJ2-1, with 7 bases that match TRBD2. Germline V gene sequence: CDR1 WSHSY, CDR2 SAAADI. Germline trimming cut 10 bases from V and 6 bases from J; bases unmatched to any gene: 9. The CDR3 covers 13 residues. The CDR3 spells CAISGTTANEQFF. The DNA for the CDR3 is TGCGCCATATCCGGGACTACCGCCAATGAGCAGTTCTTC.

A word on this clonotype: It may be a read error: a sequence one base away is much more abundant. The rearrangement joins TRBV4-2 to TRBJ2-7; D not resolved. Per the germline V gene, CDR1 is LGHNA and CDR2 is YNFKEQ. The CDR3 covers 13 residues. In nucleotides, the CDR3 is TGTGCCAGCAGCCAAGCTACCTCCGACGAGCAGTACTTC. It specifies CASSQATSDEQYF.

The chain combines TRBV21-1 with TRBJ1-2; TRBD1 was called by the table and not checked on the DNA. TRBV21-1 is classified as a pseudogene. This CDR3 spans 17 amino acids. The CDR3 spells CASSSPSPGQEDYGYTF. CDR3 in DNA: TGTGCCAGCAGCTCCCCCTCACCGGGACAGGAGGACTATGGCTACACCTTC.

This clonotype was counted between two and nine times. The rearrangement links TRBV7-2 to TRBJ1-2; TRBD1 agrees at 7 bases. The V gene's germline CDR1 is SGHTA and CDR2 FQGNSA. This CDR3 has 14 residues. Germline trimming cut 7 bases from V and 0 bases from J; bases unmatched to any gene: 5. CDR3 DNA sequence: TGTGCCAGCATCGGGGACAGTTCTAACTATGGCTACACCTTC. Translating it yields CASIGDSSNYGYTF.

The V gene is TRBV19, the J gene TRBJ2-4, with D possibly called TRBD1 or TRBD2 (5 bases each). Trimming shortened V by 1 base and J by 0 bases, and 10 bases separated the two germline ends. Germline CDR1 LNHDA, CDR2 SQIVND (reference sequence). This CDR3 has 16 residues. The CDR3 is CASSIGGELAKNIQYF. The CDR3, as DNA: TGTGCCAGTAGTATAGGAGGGGAGCTAGCCAAAAACATTCAGTACTTC.

This chain joins TRBV4-2 and TRBJ2-1; TRBD1 aligns across 9 bases. The ends lost 4 bases at V and 0 bases at J; junction bases unmatched: 10. Germline lookup yields CDR1 LGHNA and CDR2 YNFKEQ. The CDR3 sequence is 18 residues long. CDR3 region: CASSPPRDRVASYNEQFF. The CDR3 DNA sequence: TGTGCCAGCAGCCCTCCCCGGGACAGGGTAGCCTCCTACAATGAGCAGTTCTTC.

Only a few counts were recorded for this clonotype. The chain has TRBV6-2 or TRBV6-3 and TRBJ2-7; TRBD2 aligns across 8 bases. Germline-derived CDR1 and CDR2 are MNHEY and SVGEGT. Unmatched junction bases numbered 2, after V lost 10 bases and J lost 3 bases. The CDR3 extends over 11 amino acids. The CDR3 loop reads CATGRDYEQYF. The CDR3, as DNA: TGTGCCACCGGGAGGGACTACGAGCAGTACTTC.

The chain links TRBV7-2 to TRBJ2-5, with TRBD2 matching over 14 bases. The J segment lost 7 bases and the V segment lost 5 bases, leaving 9 bases of the junction unmatched. This CDR3 has 16 residues. CDR1 and CDR2 from the germline V gene are SGHTA and FQGNSA. CDR3 sequence reads: CASSTTGTSGSGTQYF. The CDR3 coding sequence is TGTGCCAGCAGCACAACCGGGACTAGCGGGAGCGGGACCCAGTACTTC.

V usage is TRBV28 and J usage is TRBJ2-5, with TRBD2 identical over 7 bases. The J call may be incorrect, as the DNA end agrees better with TRBJ2-7. The CDR3 runs 14 residues. Germline assignment: CDR1 MDHEN and CDR2 SYDVKM. CDR3 loop: CASTPGGLDYEQYF. CDR3 bases: TGTGCCAGCACCCCCGGAGGACTAGACTACGAGCAGTACTTC.

This sequence joins TRBV7-2 and TRBJ1-1; unclear D gene. CDR1 is SGHTA, CDR2 FQGNSA, per germline. This CDR3 is 14 amino acids long. V was trimmed by 4 bases and J by 4 bases, leaving 13 bases between them. CDR3 amino acids: CASSSGVRSTEAFF. The DNA for the CDR3 is TGTGCCAGCAGCTCCGGCGTCCGTAGCACTGAAGCTTTCTTT.

The J gene is TRBJ2-6, the V gene TRBV5-1; maybe TRBD1 (6 bases). Germline V gives CDR1 SGHRS, CDR2 YFSETQ. V gave up 1 base and J gave up 2 bases, with 7 bases separating them. The CDR3 sequence is 15 residues long. CDR3 coding DNA: TGCGCCAGCAGCTTGCGGACAGCTGGGGCCAACGTCCTGACTTTC. Protein sequence: CASSLRTAGANVLTF.

The chain has TRBV20-1 and TRBJ2-1; D perhaps matches TRBD2 (6 bases). V was shortened by 1 base and J by 8 bases, with 12 bases between the two germline ends. The germline CDR1 and CDR2 sequences are DFQATT and SNEGSKA (reference sequence). The CDR3 runs 13 residues. CDR3 residues: CSARAGWGDEQFF. The CDR3 DNA sequence: TGCAGTGCTAGAGCAGGGTGGGGGGATGAGCAGTTCTTC.

This clonotype has only a few counts. V and J are TRBV6-2 or TRBV6-3 and TRBJ2-1; TRBD1 matches at 9 bases. The length of the CDR3 is 15 residues. The germline V gene has CDR1 MNHEY and CDR2 SVGEGT. Germline trimming cut 5 bases from V and 4 bases from J; bases unmatched to any gene: 6. CDR3 amino acids: CASSTPGQGYNEQFF. In nucleotides, the CDR3 is TGTGCCAGCAGTACTCCGGGACAGGGTTACAATGAGCAGTTCTTC.

The chain has TRBV10-3 and TRBJ1-5, with D maybe TRBD1 (5 bases). CDR3 length equals 17 residues. Trimming pared 2 bases from V and 1 base from J, leaving 15 bases between. Germline values: CDR1 ENHRY, CDR2 SYGVKD. The CDR3 bases are TGTGCCATCAGTGAGAGGGACCCTGGGGGAAGCAATCAGCCCCAGCATTTT. This gives the protein CAISERDPGGSNQPQHF.

V is TRBV5-1 and J is TRBJ2-1; no firm D call. CDR1 is SGHRS, CDR2 YFSETQ, per germline. The V end lost 4 bases, the J end lost 8 bases, and 19 bases lay between the germline ends. CDR3 size: 15 residues. The CDR3 DNA is TGCGCCAGCAGCCAAGACGCCCTTATGCACGATGAGCAGTTCTTC. This codes for CASSQDALMHDEQFF.

This clonotype was detected once. A read error may be the cause here, since a much bigger clone is one base away. The V and J genes are TRBV9 and TRBJ2-5; TRBD2 agrees at 8 bases. CDR3 length: 14 residues. Germline CDR1 SGDLS, CDR2 YYNGEE. The V gene end was trimmed by 3 bases and the J gene end by 11 bases; junction bases not matched to a gene: 12. CDR3 bases: TGTGCCAGCAGCGCAAGCGGGAGAGGGTACGTGCAGTACTTC. As protein: CASSASGRGYVQYF.

The rearrangement joins TRBV10-3 to TRBJ2-7; TRBD1 matches at 7 bases. This CDR3 comprises 13 residues. CDR1 and CDR2 (germline): ENHRY, SYGVKD. V shed 11 bases, J shed 6 bases, and the junction held 13 bases outside the gene matches. The CDR3: CASRGPDRTEQYF. DNA of the CDR3: TGTGCCTCCAGGGGACCGGACAGGACCGAGCAGTACTTC.

The chain is built from TRBV20-1 and TRBJ2-7; 8 positions match TRBD2. Germline trimming cut 1 base from V and 3 bases from J; bases unmatched to any gene: 5. Germline V lookup: CDR1 DFQATT, CDR2 SNEGSKA (reference sequence). The CDR3 spans 14 residues. The CDR3 region has the DNA TGCAGTGCTAGAGCAGGCGGGGGGAACTACGAGCAGTACTTC. Its translation is CSARAGGGNYEQYF.

The chain employs TRBV6-2 or TRBV6-3 and TRBJ2-7; D uncertain. CDR1 and CDR2 from the germline V gene are MNHEY and SVGEGT. V shed 8 bases and J shed 7 bases, with 15 bases lying between them. The CDR3 is 12 residues long. CDR3 DNA: TGTGCCAGCGAAAGTGGGCCGTCTGAGCAGTACTTC. This sequence encodes CASESGPSEQYF.

The V gene is TRBV6-5, the J gene TRBJ2-3, with D possibly being TRBD1 or TRBD2 (6 bases each). Germline V gene lookup returns CDR1 MNHEY and CDR2 SVGAGI. V shed 2 bases and J shed 0 bases, with 12 bases lying between them. This CDR3 contains 16 residues. The CDR3 nucleotides read TGTGCCAGCAGTTACGGGGGGCTAACAAGCACAGATACGCAGTATTTT. This encodes CASSYGGLTSTDTQYF.

The rearrangement links TRBV4-2 to TRBJ1-5, with D unclear. V lost 0 bases to trimming and J lost 0 bases, with 6 bases between them. The germline gives CDR1 LGHNA, CDR2 YNFKEQ. CDR3 length: 15 residues. DNA for the CDR3: TGTGCCAGCAGCCAAGACCCTAATAGCAATCAGCCCCAGCATTTT. Amino acids: CASSQDPNSNQPQHF.

The chain employs TRBV7-6 and TRBJ2-2, with TRBD1 identical over 8 bases. Trimming at V came to 3 bases and at J to 3 bases, leaving 6 bases not matched to a gene. CDR1 and CDR2 from the germline V gene are SGHVS and FNYEAQ. This CDR3 is built from 16 residues. The CDR3 region is CASSFRTGSDTGELFF. In nucleotides, the CDR3 is TGTGCCAGCAGCTTCCGGACAGGGTCGGACACCGGGGAGCTGTTTTTT.

This clonotype has just a few counts. This sequence joins TRBV5-1 and TRBJ2-7; the D gene could be TRBD1 or TRBD2 (6 bases each). The length of the CDR3 is 17 residues. From germline, CDR1 is SGHRS and CDR2 YFSETQ. V was shortened by 0 bases and J by 2 bases, with 18 bases between the two germline ends. The DNA for the CDR3 is TGCGCCAGCAGCTTGGAACCTAGTAGGAGGGGGACCTACGAGCAGTACTTC. The encoded protein is CASSLEPSRRGTYEQYF. Full variable domain (rest looked up from reference TRBV5-1 and TRBJ2-7): KAGVTQTPRYLIKTRGQQVTLSCSPISGHRSVSWYQQTPGQGLQFLFEYFSETQRNKGNFPGRFSGRQFSNSRSEMNVSTLELGDSALYLCASSLEPSRRGTYEQYFGPGTRLTVT.

The chain uses TRBV19 and TRBJ2-7; a weak D match, TRBD2 (6 bases). Trimming took 10 bases from V and 2 from J, leaving 18 bases between them. CDR1 is LNHDA and CDR2 is SQIVND in the germline V gene (reference sequence). This CDR3 is built from 14 residues. CDR3 sequence (DNA): TGTGCCACCTCGTGGAGGGAGAGCGCCTACGAGCAGTACTTC. Protein sequence: CATSWRESAYEQYF.

The J gene is TRBJ2-5, the V gene TRBV2; 11 positions agree with TRBD2. Germline trimming cut 6 bases from V and 0 bases from J; bases unmatched to any gene: 3. There are 15 residues in the CDR3. CDR1 is SNHLY and CDR2 is FYNNEI in the germline V gene. CDR3 sequence reads: CASRGLAGHQETQYF. As DNA, the CDR3 is TGTGCCAGCAGAGGACTAGCGGGCCACCAAGAGACCCAGTACTTC.

This clonotype was seen a single time. V and J are TRBV21-1 and TRBJ2-5; TRBD1 is the table's D call and was not checked against the DNA. TRBV21-1 is listed as a pseudogene. CDR3 length equals 12 residues. DNA for the CDR3: TGTGCCCCCAGGGACAGTAAAGAGACCCAGTACTTC. The encoded protein is CAPRDSKETQYF.